The subject of this entry is one TCR beta chain. The sample originates from a study of blood T cell repertoires in COVID-19. This CDR3 has 15 residues. Germline-derived CDR1 and CDR2 are SEHNR and FQNEAQ (reference sequence). Trimming at V came to 4 bases and at J to 3 bases, leaving 5 bases not matched to a gene. The table came from immunoSEQ multiplex PCR; TCRdb's copy has only in-frame clones and leaves some out. This sample yields approximately 300,000 clones, of which 80% to 90% are seen a single time; about 4.2% belongs to the top ten. The genes are TRBV7-9 and TRBJ1-1; 10 nucleotides line up with TRBD1. This TCR came from a man between 35 and 55 years old with acute or convalescent COVID-19. The sequenced sample consisted of peripheral blood. CDR3 region: CASSSGDRGDTEAFF. CDR3 sequence (DNA): TGTGCCAGCAGCTCCGGGGACAGGGGCGACACTGAAGCTTTCTTT.